This TCR beta chain was obtained from a study of blood T cell repertoires in COVID-19 (TCRdb year 2020). Context from the whole study: Collaborator samples came from the United States, Italy and Spain and covered acute and convalescent phases of COVID-19. The prospective study material was composed of cDNA or gDNA derived from T cells, B-cell-depleted T cells, or PBMCs. Subjects who had been exposed to COVID-19, were actively infected with it, or had recovered from it provided the deeply sampled blood TCRbeta repertoires that made up the dataset. A freely available public database, intended as a resource for researchers studying the immune response to SARS-CoV-2, is where the repertoires were released. The samples were drawn from the first 160 participants of the ongoing ImmuneRACE study and from 1,200 or so subjects provided by 6 global collaborators. The sample metadata nearly always contained a de-identified subject ID, COVID-19 status, age in years and sex. Where available, HLA class I and class II types were obtained from metadata supplied by the sample provider rather than from assay-based typing. What the research found in general, with its limitations: The quantity of clinical and demographic metadata differed by source and by participant and was supplied without curation.

In Seattle, one collaborating source enrolled patients while the infection was active and tracked those patients longitudinally over the course of disease. The collaborating institutions used their own protocols to collect whole blood in K2EDTA tubes. Collaborator samples were shipped for TCRbeta analysis as frozen whole blood, isolated PBMCs, or DNA extracted from either sample type. Worth noting for this clone: What antigen it recognizes has not been identified. The record has no base qualities; no much larger clone is one base away.

TCRbeta CDR3 regions were amplified from genomic DNA using the immunoSEQ Assay, a bias-controlled multiplex PCR. The published analysis was carried out like this. The number of nucleated cells in each sample was estimated from the amplification of reference gene primers within the assay. To quantify the absolute abundance of each unique TCRbeta CDR3 rearrangement, sequence reads were collapsed and filtered. For each sample, productive Simpson clonality was calculated as the square root of Simpson's diversity index across productive rearrangements. The immuneACCESS repertoire file appears here via TCRdb, limited to in-frame rearrangements. These files lack a portion of the clones; in checked studies, under half of the deficit traces to unresolved V genes, and the cause of the others is not known. The V and J calls and clone size are taken from that table; D and trimming were inferred from the DNA. For this sample there are over 150,000 clones; about 88% appear just once. Of the sample, 18% falls within the top ten clones.

At the junction V is shortened by 2 bases and J by 2 bases; bases outside the gene matches: 5. The germline V gene yields MNHNS for CDR1 and SASEGT for CDR2. Measured from the cysteine to the phenylalanine, the CDR3 is 16 residues long. Here the CDR3 DNA is all that survives: 48 bases in frame from base 1. The chain couples TRBV6-1 to TRBJ2-3; 9 of the junction bases match TRBD2. The sample taken for sequencing was peripheral blood. This TCR was recovered from a man aged 50 to 60 with COVID-19, enrolled during active disease. The CDR3 protein sequence reads: CASSERSGGYTDTQYF. The DNA reads TGTGCCAGCAGTGAACGAAGCGGGGGGTACACAGATACGCAGTATTTT.